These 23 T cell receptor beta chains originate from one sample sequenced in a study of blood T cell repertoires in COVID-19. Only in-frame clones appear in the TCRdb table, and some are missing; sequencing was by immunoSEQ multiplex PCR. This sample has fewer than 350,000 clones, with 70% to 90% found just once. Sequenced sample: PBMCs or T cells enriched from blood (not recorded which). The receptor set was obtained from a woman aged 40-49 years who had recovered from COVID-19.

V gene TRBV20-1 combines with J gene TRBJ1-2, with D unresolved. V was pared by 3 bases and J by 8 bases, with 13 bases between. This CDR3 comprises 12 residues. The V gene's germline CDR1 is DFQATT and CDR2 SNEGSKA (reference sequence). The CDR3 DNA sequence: TGCAGTGCTAGTTTTGGAGGCAGCGGCTACACCTTC. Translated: CSASFGGSGYTF.

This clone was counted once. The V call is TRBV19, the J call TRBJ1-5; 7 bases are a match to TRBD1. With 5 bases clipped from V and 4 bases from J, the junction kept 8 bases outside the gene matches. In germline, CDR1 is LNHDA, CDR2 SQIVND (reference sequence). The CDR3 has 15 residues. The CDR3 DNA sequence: TGTGCCAGTAGTGCCGTGGGACAGATAAATCAGCCCCAGCATTTT. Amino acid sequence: CASSAVGQINQPQHF.

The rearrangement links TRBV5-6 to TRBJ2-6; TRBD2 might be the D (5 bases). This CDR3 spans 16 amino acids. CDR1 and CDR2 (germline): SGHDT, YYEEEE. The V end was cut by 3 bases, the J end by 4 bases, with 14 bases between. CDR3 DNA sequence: TGTGCCAGCAGCTGGAGGACTCACCGGGGGGCCAACGTCCTGACTTTC. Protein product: CASSWRTHRGANVLTF.

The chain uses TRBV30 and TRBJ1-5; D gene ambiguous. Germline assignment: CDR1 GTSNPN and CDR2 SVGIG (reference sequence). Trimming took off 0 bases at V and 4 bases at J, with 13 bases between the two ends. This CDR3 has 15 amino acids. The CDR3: CAWSVGGQVNQPQHF. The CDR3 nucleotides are TGTGCCTGGAGTGTAGGAGGTCAGGTGAATCAGCCCCAGCATTTT.

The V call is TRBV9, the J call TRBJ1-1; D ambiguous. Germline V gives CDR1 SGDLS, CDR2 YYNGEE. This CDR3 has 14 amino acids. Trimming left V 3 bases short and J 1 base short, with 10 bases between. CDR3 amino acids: CASSGRVQNTEAFF. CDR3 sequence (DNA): TGTGCCAGCAGCGGCCGGGTCCAGAACACTGAAGCTTTCTTT.

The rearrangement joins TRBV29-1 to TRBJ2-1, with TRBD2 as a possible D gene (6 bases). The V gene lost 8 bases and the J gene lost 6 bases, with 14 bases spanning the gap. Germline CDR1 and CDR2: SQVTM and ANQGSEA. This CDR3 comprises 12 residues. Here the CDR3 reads CSFWTTSNEQFF. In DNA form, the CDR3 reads TGCAGCTTTTGGACTACTTCCAATGAGCAGTTCTTC.

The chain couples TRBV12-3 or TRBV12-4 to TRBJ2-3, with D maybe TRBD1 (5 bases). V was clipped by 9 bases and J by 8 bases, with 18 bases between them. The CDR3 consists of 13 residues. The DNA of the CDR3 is TGTGCCAGTTTTCAGGGCTGGGAAGGTACGCAGTATTTT. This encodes CASFQGWEGTQYF.

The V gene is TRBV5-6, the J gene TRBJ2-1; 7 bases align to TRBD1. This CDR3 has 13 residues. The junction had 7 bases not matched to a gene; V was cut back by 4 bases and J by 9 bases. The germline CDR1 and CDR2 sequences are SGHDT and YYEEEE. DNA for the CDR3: TGTGCCAGCAGCCTTGACAGGGCTAGTGAGCAGTTCTTC. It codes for CASSLDRASEQFF.

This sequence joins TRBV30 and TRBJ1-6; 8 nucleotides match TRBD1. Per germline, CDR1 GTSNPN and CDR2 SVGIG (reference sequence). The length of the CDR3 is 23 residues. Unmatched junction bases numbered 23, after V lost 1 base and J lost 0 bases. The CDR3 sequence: CAWSGSHRSLSTGDSSYNSPLHF. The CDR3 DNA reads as TGTGCCTGGAGTGGCTCACACCGGTCCCTTTCGACAGGGGACAGCTCCTATAATTCACCCCTCCACTTT.

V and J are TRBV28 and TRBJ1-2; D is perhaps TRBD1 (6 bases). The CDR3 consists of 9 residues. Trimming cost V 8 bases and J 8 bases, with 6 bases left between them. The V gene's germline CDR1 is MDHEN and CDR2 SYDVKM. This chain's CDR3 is CASGQGYTF. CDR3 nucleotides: TGTGCCAGCGGACAGGGCTACACCTTC.

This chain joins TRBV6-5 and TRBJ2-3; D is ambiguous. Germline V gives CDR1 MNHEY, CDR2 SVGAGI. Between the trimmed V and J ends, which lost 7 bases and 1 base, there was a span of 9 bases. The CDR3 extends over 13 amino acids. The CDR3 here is CASTSRGTDTQYF. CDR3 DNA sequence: TGTGCCAGCACCTCCCGGGGCACAGATACGCAGTATTTT.

The CDR3, as DNA: TGTGCCAGCAGCTTATCTGGACAGGGCTATGGCTACACCTTC. Amino acid sequence: CASSLSGQGYGYTF. This rearrangement joins TRBV11-2 to TRBJ1-2; 8 bases are a match to TRBD1. The trim removed 2 bases at V and 4 bases at J, leaving 3 bases unmatched. Germline V gives CDR1 SGHAT, CDR2 FQNNGV. The CDR3 has 14 residues.

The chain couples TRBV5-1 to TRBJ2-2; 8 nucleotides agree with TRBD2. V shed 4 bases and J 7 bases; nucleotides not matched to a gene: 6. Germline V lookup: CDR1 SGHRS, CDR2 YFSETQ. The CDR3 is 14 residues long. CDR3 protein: CASSNGGAGGELFF. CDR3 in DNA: TGCGCCAGCAGCAACGGGGGGGCTGGCGGGGAGCTGTTTTTT.

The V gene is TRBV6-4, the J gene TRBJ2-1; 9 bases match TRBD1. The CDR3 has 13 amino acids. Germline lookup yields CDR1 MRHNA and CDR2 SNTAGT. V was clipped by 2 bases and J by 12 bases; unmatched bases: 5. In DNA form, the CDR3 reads TGTGCCAGCAGTGACACAACAGGGGGCCGGCAGTTCTTC. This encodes CASSDTTGGRQFF.

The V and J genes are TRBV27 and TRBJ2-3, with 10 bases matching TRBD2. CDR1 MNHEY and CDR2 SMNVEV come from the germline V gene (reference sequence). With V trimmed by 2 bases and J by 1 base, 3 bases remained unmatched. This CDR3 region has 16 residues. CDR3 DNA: TGTGCCAGCAGTTTAGTAGCGGGGGGTCGCACAGATACGCAGTATTTT. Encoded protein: CASSLVAGGRTDTQYF.

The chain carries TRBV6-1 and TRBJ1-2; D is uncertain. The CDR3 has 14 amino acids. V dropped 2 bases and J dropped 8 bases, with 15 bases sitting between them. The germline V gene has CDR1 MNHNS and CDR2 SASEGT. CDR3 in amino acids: CASSERVSARGYTF. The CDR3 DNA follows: TGTGCCAGCAGTGAACGGGTCTCGGCTAGGGGCTACACCTTC.

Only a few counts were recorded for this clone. The CDR3 nucleotides read TGTGCCAGCAGCAGGACTTTGGGCAATGAGCAGTTCTTC. The encoded protein is CASSRTLGNEQFF. The chain recombines TRBV7-8 with TRBJ2-1, with a possible D match to TRBD2 (5 bases). CDR3 length: 13 residues. With 5 bases removed from V and 6 bases from J, the gap between germline ends came to 11 bases. Germline CDR1 SGHVS, CDR2 FQNEAQ.

CDR3 residues: CASSEGRDTQYF. The CDR3 nucleotides read TGTGCCAGCAGCGAGGGGCGGGATACGCAGTATTTT. V and J are TRBV9 and TRBJ2-3, with D possibly being TRBD1 (5 bases). The CDR3 has 12 residues. Germline loops: CDR1 SGDLS, CDR2 YYNGEE. The V end lost 3 bases, the J end lost 6 bases, and 8 bases lay between the germline ends.

The CDR3 spells CASRPRQRGADTQYF. CDR3 in DNA: TGTGCCAGCAGACCGAGACAGCGGGGGGCAGATACGCAGTATTTT. The chain combines TRBV7-2 with TRBJ2-3; 9 bases fit TRBD2. V lost 6 bases and J lost 4; bases outside the gene matches: 8. Germline lookup yields CDR1 SGHTA and CDR2 FQGNSA. This CDR3 comprises 15 residues.

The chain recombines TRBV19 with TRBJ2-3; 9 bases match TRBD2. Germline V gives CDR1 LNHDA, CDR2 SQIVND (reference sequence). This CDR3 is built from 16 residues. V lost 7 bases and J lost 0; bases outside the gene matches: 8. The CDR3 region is CASKRGEGLSTDTQYF. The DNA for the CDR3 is TGTGCCAGTAAGCGGGGGGAAGGACTTAGCACAGATACGCAGTATTTT.

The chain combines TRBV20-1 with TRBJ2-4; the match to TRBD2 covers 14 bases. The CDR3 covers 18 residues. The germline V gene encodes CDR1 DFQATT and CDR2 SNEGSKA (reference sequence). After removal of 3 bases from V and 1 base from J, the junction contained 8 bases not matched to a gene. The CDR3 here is CSASRTSGGPTAKNIQYF. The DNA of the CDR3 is TGCAGTGCTAGTCGGACTAGCGGGGGGCCCACCGCCAAAAACATTCAGTACTTC.

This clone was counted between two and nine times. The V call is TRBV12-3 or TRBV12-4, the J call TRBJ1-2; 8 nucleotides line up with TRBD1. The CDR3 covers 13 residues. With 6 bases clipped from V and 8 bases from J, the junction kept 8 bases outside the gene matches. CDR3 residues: CASRRGQAGGYTF. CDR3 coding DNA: TGTGCCAGCAGAAGGGGACAGGCCGGGGGCTACACCTTC.

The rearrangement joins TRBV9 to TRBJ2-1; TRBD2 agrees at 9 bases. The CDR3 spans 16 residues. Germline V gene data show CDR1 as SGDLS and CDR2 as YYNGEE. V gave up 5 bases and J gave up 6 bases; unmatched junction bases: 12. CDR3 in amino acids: CASSFAGTSFGNEQFF. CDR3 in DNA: TGTGCCAGCAGTTTTGCCGGGACTAGCTTTGGCAATGAGCAGTTCTTC.